This T cell receptor beta chain comes out of a study of T cells after yellow fever vaccination. Findings of the study overall: A limited proportion of clonotypes was detected within both the CD4 and CD8 compartments. Subsequent to the booster, the majority of primary-vaccination clones reappeared (96% CD4, approximately 85% CD8).

Via MiXCR, TCRdb re-called the 5' RACE reads, giving one row per CDR3 protein. The table has 500,000 to 550,000 distinct CDR3 sequences, less than 25% seen once. With respect to this clonotype: Its cognate antigen is unknown.

This CDR3 has 14 amino acids. The germline V gene encodes CDR1 MNHNS and CDR2 SASEGT. V lost 1 base to trimming and J lost 3 bases, with 7 bases between them. Sequenced here: PBMCs, sampled approximately 22 days after the first yellow fever vaccination. This chain joins TRBV6-1 and TRBJ2-1, with D perhaps assigned TRBD1 or TRBD2 (5 bases each). The receptor was derived from a man younger than 35 who received the YFV17D yellow fever vaccine. The CDR3 region has the DNA TGTGCCAGCAGTGAAGGGGGGTACTACAATGAGCAGTTCTTC. This gives the protein CASSEGGYYNEQFF.